Listed below are T cell receptor beta chains from one sample, sequenced in a study of T-cell memory formation after mild COVID-19. TCRdb ran MiXCR on the 5' RACE reads and lists one entry per CDR3 protein. The table lists about 250,000 distinct CDR3 sequences, 15% of them singletons. Sequencing was done on a sample of PBMCs or a T cell subset sorted from them (not recorded which). The receptor set was obtained from an adult woman who had mild COVID-19 (a few samples of this study predate the infection). Cell type and time point are not known. Each CDR3 is given with its conserved first and last residue. Each record gives: clone size, J gene, D gene, V gene, CDR3 length, CDR3 DNA, CDR3 protein. D genes are given only for firm matches. Size tells how often a clone was seen (once, few, many) or the class of an expanded clone, and some rows leave it out.

clone size: many
J gene: TRBJ2-1
D gene: NA
V gene: TRBV5-1
CDR3 length: 12
CDR3 DNA: TGCGCCAGCAGCTTCGCGCAGGGGTCGCAGTTCTTC
CDR3 protein: CASSFAQGSQFF

clone size: few
J gene: TRBJ1-2
D gene: NA
V gene: TRBV4-2
CDR3 length: 16
CDR3 DNA: TGTGCCAGCAGCCAAGATCCTGGACCAGGAAACTATGGCTACACCTTC
CDR3 protein: CASSQDPGPGNYGYTF

clone size: few
J gene: TRBJ2-2
D gene: NA
V gene: TRBV7-2
CDR3 length: 15
CDR3 DNA: TGTGCCAGCACCATGACTAGTTCGAACACCGGGGAGCTGTTTTTT
CDR3 protein: CASTMTSSNTGELFF

clone size: NA
J gene: TRBJ2-3
D gene: NA
V gene: TRBV10-3
CDR3 length: 13
CDR3 DNA: TGTGCCATCAGTGCGAGGGAGCGGGATACGCAGTATTTT
CDR3 protein: CAISARERDTQYF

clone size: NA
J gene: TRBJ2-3
D gene: TRBD2
V gene: TRBV18
CDR3 length: 17
CDR3 DNA: TGTGCCAGCTCACCCCTGCCCCTAGCGGGAGGGGAAGATACGCAGTATTTT
CDR3 protein: CASSPLPLAGGEDTQYF

clone size: NA
J gene: TRBJ1-6
D gene: TRBD1
V gene: TRBV12-3/TRBV12-4
CDR3 length: 16
CDR3 DNA: TGTGCCAGCAGTTCCCGGACAGGGCCCGGCAATTCACCCCTCCACTTT
CDR3 protein: CASSSRTGPGNSPLHF

clone size: few
J gene: TRBJ2-5
D gene: TRBD1
V gene: TRBV7-9
CDR3 length: 14
CDR3 DNA: TGTGCCAGCAGCTCGTGGACAGGGGGGAAGACCCAGTACTTC
CDR3 protein: CASSSWTGGKTQYF

clone size: NA
J gene: TRBJ2-7
D gene: NA
V gene: TRBV6-5
CDR3 length: 14
CDR3 DNA: TGTGCCAGCAGTTACAGCGGCGGGATAGGGGAGCAGTACTTC
CDR3 protein: CASSYSGGIGEQYF

clone size: NA
J gene: TRBJ2-1
D gene: TRBD2
V gene: TRBV5-1
CDR3 length: 15
CDR3 DNA: TGCGCCAGCAGCTCGCTAGCGGGAGGGCGCAATGAGCAGTTCTTC
CDR3 protein: CASSSLAGGRNEQFF

clone size: few
J gene: TRBJ2-7
D gene: NA
V gene: TRBV20-1
CDR3 length: 14
CDR3 DNA: TGCAGTGCTAGAGATCTTGTAAGCTCCTACGAGCAGTACTTC
CDR3 protein: CSARDLVSSYEQYF